The sequence of this T cell receptor (beta chain) was determined in a study of cytotoxic CD8 clonotypes in ibrutinib-treated CLL. Study background: Mean yields were around 260,000 productive templates and roughly 94,000 productive rearrangements per sample. General study results and limits: Baseline levels were approached again at progression, after clonality had risen at ibrutinib response.

The assay was immunoSEQ multiplex PCR, and TCRdb's table has in-frame clones only and misses some. Of around 160,000 clones listed, about 88% are singletons. The V and J ends lost 3 bases and 2 bases, in that order; junction bases with no gene match: 5. This CDR3 has 15 amino acids. CDR1 is KGHSY and CDR2 is FQNENV in the germline V gene. Extraction of 1.5 to 2.5 micrograms of genomic DNA from cryopreserved PBMCs supplied material for TCR beta libraries. To note about this clone: As yet, its antigen is unknown.

The J gene is TRBJ2-5, the V gene TRBV16; 8 bases line up with TRBD2. This TCR was sampled from a human donor with chronic lymphocytic leukemia. Specimen: PBMCs, collected at disease progression, from a patient treated with ibrutinib. CDR3 residues: CASSQSGTSQETQYF. The CDR3, as DNA: TGTGCCAGCAGCCAGTCCGGGACTAGTCAAGAGACCCAGTACTTC.